This TCR beta chain emerged from a study of blood T cell repertoires in COVID-19. Overall study context: Samples representing acute and convalescent COVID-19 were sourced from the United States, Italy and Spain. In each case, the material was cDNA or gDNA derived from T cells, B-cell-depleted T cells, or PBMCs.

Original analysis: Using reference gene primer amplification, nucleated cell counts were estimated. Method: immunoSEQ multiplex PCR; TCRdb's copy keeps in-frame clones and lacks some. D and trimming come from the DNA, and the V and J calls and clone size come from that table. The sample has about 120,000 clones, 70% to 90% seen once. Unmatched junction bases numbered 7, after V lost 1 base and J lost 4 bases. Germline-derived CDR1 and CDR2 are LGHDT and YNNKEL (reference sequence). This CDR3 region has 16 residues. Sequenced input: peripheral blood. The chain couples TRBV3-1 (or the pseudogene TRBV3-2) to TRBJ2-1, with TRBD2 matching over 7 bases. This TCR derives from a woman aged 45-59 years with active or convalescent COVID-19. For the CDR3, the DNA is TGTGCCAGCAGCCAAGTAGCGGGTAGTCCTTACAATGAGCAGTTCTTC. Encoded protein: CASSQVAGSPYNEQFF.